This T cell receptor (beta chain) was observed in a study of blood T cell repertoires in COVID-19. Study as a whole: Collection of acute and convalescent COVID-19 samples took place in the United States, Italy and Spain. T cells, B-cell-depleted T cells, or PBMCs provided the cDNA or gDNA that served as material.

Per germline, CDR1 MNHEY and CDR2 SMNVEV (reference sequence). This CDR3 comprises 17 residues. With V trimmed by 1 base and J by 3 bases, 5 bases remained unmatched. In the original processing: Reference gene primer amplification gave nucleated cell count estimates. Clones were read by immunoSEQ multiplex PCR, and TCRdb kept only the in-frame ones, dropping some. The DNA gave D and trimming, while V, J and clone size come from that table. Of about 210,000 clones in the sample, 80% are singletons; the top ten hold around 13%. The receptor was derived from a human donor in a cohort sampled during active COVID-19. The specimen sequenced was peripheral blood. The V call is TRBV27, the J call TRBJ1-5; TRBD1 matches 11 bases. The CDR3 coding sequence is TGTGCCAGCAGTTTATTCGGGACAGGGGGGTCCAATCAGCCCCAGCATTTT. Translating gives CASSLFGTGGSNQPQHF.